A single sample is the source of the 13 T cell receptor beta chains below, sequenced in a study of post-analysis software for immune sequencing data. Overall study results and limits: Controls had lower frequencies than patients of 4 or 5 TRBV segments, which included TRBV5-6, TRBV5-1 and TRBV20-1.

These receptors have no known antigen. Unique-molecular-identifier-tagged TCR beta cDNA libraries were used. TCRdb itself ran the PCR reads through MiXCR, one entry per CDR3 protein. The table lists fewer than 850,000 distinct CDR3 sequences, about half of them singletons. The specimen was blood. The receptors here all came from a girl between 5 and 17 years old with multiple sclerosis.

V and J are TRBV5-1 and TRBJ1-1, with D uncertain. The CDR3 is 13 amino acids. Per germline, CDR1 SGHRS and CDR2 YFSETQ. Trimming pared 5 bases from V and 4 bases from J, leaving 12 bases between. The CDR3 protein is CASRNGLSTEAFF. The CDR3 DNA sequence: TGCGCCAGCAGAAATGGCCTGAGCACTGAAGCTTTCTTT.

CDR3 DNA sequence: TGTGCCAGCAGCTCCCGGGCCCTCAACACAGATACGCAGTATTTT. It codes for CASSSRALNTDTQYF. The rearrangement uses TRBV7-3 and TRBJ2-3, with D unclear. The CDR3 consists of 15 residues. The germline V and J ends were trimmed by 4 bases and 2 bases, with 13 bases remaining between them. Germline CDR1 SGHTA, CDR2 FQGTGA.

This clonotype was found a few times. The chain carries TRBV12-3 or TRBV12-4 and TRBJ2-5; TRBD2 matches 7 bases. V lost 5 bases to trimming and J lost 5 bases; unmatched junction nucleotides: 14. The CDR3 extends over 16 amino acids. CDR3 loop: CASSPDPAGAEETQYF. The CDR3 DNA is TGTGCCAGCAGTCCAGACCCCGCGGGAGCGGAGGAGACCCAGTACTTC.

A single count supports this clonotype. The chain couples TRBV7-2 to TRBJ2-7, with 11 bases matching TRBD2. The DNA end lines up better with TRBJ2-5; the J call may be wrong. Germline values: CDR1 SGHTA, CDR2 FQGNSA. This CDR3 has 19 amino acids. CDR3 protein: CASSSPTATSGKGPETQYF. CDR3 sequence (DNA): TGTGCCAGCAGCTCCCCGACAGCGACTAGCGGGAAAGGACCCGAGACCCAGTACTTC.

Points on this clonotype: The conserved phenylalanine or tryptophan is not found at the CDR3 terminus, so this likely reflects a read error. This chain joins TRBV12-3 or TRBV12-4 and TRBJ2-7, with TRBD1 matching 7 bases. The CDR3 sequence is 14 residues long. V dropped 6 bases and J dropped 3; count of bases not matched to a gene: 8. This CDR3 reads CASRRDSYNYEQYL. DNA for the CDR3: TGTGCCAGCAGGAGGGACAGCTATAACTACGAGCAGTACTTA.

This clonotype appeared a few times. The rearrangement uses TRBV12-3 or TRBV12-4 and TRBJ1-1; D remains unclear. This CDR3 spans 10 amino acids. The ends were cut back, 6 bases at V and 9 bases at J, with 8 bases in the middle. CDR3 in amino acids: CASRNHQAFF. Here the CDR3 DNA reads TGTGCCAGCAGGAACCACCAAGCTTTCTTT.

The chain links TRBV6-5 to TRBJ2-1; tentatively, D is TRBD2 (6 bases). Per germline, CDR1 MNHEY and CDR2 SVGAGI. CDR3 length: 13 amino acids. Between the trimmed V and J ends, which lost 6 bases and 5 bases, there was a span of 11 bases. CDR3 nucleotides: TGTGCCAGCAGACTGGGACTTCACAATGAGCAGTTCTTC. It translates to CASRLGLHNEQFF.

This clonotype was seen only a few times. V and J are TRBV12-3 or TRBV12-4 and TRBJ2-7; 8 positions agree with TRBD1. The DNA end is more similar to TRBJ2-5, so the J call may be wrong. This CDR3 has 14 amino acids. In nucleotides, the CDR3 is TGTGCCAGCAGTTTCCTAGACAGGGGCGGGACCCAGTACTTC. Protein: CASSFLDRGGTQYF.

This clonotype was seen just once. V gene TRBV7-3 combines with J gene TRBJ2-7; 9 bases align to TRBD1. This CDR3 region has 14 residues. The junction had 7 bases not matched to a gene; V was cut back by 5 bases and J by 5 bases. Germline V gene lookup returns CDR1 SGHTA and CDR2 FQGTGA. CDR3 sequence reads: CASSMTGGTHEQYF. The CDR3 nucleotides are TGTGCCAGCAGCATGACAGGGGGTACGCACGAGCAGTACTTC.

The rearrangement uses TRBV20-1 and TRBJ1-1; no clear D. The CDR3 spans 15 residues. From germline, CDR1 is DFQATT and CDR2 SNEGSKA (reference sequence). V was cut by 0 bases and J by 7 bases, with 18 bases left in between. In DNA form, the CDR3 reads TGCAGTGCTAGAGATGTCAAGAGGCAGGCCATTGAAGCTTTCTTT. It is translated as CSARDVKRQAIEAFF.

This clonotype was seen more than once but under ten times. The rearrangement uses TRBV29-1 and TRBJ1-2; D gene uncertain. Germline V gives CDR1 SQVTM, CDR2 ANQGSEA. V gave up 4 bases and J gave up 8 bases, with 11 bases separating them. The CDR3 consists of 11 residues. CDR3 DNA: TGCAGCGTTGTGTCAGGTGGCGGCTACACCTTC. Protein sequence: CSVVSGGGYTF. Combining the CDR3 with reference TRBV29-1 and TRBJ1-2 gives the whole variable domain SAVISQKPSRDICQRGTSLTIQCQVDSQVTMMFWYRQQPGQSLTLIATANQGSEATYESGFVIDKFPISRPNLTFSTLTVSNMSPEDSSIYLCSVVSGGGYTFGSGTRLTVV.

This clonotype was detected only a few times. CDR3 region: CAISEALDGLAGVDTQYF. CDR3 DNA: TGTGCCATCAGTGAGGCCCTAGACGGACTAGCGGGAGTGGATACGCAGTATTTT. The chain joins TRBV10-3 to TRBJ2-3, with 13 bases aligning to TRBD2. This CDR3 has 18 residues. The germline V gene has CDR1 ENHRY and CDR2 SYGVKD. V was clipped by 2 bases and J by 6 bases; unmatched bases: 11.

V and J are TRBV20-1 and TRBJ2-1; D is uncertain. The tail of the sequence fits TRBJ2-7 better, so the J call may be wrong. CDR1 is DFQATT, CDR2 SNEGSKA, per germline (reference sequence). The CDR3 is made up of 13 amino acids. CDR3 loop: CSVGPRLGNEQYF. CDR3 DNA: TGCAGCGTAGGACCCCGACTCGGCAATGAGCAGTACTTC.